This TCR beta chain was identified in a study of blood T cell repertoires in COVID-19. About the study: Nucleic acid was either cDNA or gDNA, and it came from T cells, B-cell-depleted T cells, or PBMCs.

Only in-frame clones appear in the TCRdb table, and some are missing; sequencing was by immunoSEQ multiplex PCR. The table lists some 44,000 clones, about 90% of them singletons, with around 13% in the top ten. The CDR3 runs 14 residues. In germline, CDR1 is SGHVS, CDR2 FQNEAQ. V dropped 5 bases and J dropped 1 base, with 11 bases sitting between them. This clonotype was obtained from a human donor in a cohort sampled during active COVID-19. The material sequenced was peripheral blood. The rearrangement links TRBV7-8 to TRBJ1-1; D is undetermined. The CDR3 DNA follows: TGTGCCAGCAGCCCCGTCGGGAGGAACACTGAAGCTTTCTTT. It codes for CASSPVGRNTEAFF.